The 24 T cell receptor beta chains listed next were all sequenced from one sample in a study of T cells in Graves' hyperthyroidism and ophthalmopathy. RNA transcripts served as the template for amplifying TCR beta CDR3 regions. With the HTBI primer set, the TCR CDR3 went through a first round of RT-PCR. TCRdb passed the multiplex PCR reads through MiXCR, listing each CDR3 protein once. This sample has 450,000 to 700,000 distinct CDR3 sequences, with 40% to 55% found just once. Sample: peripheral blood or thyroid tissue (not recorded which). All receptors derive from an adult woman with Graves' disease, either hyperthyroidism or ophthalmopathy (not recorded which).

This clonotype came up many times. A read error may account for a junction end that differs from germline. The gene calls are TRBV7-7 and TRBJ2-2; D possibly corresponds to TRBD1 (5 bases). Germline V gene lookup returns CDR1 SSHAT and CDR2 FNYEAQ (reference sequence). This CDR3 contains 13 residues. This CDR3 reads CASSLDLGAELFF. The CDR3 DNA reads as TGTGCTAGCAGCTTAGACCTAGGGGCGGAGCTGTTTTTT. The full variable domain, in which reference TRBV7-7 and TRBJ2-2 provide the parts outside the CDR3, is GAGVSQSPRYKVTKRGQDVTLRCDPISSHATLYWYQQALGQGPEFLTYFNYEAQPDKSGLPSDRFSAERPEGSISTLTIQRTEQRDSAMYRCASSLDLGAELFFGEGSRLTVL.

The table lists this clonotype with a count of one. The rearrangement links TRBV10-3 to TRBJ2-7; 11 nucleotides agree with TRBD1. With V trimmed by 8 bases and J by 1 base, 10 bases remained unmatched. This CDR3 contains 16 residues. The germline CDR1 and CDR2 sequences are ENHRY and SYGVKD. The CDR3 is CAIGTGGSWVSYEQYF. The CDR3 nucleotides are TGTGCCATCGGGACAGGGGGGTCCTGGGTTTCCTACGAGCAGTACTTC.

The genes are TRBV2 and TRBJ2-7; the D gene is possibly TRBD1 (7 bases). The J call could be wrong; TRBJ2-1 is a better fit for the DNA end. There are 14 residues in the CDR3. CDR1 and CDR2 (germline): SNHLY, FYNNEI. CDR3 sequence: CASSDQGEANEQFF. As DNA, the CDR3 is TGTGCCAGCAGTGACCAGGGGGAGGCCAATGAGCAGTTCTTC.

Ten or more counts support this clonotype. CDR3 nucleotide sequence: TGTGCCAGCAGTTTTATGGATCAGCCCCAGCATTTT. Translated: CASSFMDQPQHF. V is TRBV12-3 or TRBV12-4 and J is TRBJ1-5; D is ambiguous. With 3 bases removed from V and 5 bases from J, the gap between germline ends came to 5 bases. CDR3 length equals 12 residues.

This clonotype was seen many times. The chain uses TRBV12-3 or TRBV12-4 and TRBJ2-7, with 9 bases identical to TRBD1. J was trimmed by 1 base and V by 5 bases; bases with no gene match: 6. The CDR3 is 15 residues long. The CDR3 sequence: CASSPGTGRSYEQYF. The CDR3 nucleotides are TGTGCCAGCAGTCCTGGGACAGGGAGGTCCTACGAGCAGTACTTC.

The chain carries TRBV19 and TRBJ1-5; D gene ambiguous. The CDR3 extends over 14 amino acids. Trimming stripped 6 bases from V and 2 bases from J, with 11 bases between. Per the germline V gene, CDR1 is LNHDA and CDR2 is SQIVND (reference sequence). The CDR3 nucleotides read TGTGCCAGTAGCCGGAGGGATCGCAATCAGCCCCAGCATTTT. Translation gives CASSRRDRNQPQHF.

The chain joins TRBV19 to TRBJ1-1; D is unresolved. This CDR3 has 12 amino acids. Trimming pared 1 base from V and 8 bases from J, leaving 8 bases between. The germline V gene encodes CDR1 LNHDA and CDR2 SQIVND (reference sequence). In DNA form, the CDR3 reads TGTGCCAGTAGTATAGGTTCTACAGAAGCTTTCTTT. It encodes CASSIGSTEAFF.

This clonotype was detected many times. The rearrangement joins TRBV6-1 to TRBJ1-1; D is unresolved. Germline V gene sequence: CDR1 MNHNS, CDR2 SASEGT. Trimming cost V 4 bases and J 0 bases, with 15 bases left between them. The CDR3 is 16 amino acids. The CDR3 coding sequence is TGTGCCAGCAGTGTAACGCCGACAAACTTGAACACTGAAGCTTTCTTT. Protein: CASSVTPTNLNTEAFF.

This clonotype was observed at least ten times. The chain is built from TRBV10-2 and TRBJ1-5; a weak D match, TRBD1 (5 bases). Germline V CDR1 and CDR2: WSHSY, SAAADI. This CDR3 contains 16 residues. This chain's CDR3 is CASAERRGYSNQPQHF. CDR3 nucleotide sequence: TGCGCGAGCGCGGAGAGGAGGGGTTATAGCAATCAGCCCCAGCATTTT.

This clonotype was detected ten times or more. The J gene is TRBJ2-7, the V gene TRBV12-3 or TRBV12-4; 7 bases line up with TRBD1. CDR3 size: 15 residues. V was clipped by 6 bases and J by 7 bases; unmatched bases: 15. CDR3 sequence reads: CASSDRGGPTGEQYF. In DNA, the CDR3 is TGTGCCAGCAGCGACCGAGGGGGCCCGACTGGAGAGCAGTACTTC.

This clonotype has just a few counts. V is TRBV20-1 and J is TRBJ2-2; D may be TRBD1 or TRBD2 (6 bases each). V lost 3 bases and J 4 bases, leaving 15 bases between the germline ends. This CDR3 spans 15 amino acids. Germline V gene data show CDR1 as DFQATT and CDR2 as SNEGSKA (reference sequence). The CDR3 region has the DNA TGCAGTGCTAGCCCCGGGGGCGTTAGCACCGGGGAGCTGTTTTTT. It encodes CSASPGGVSTGELFF.

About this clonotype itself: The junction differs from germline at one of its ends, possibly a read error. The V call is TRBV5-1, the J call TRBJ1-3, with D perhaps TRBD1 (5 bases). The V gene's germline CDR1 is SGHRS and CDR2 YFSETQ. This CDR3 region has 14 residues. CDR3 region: CAGRPGGSGNTIYF. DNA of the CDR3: TGCGCCGGCAGGCCGGGGGGGTCCGGAAACACCATATATTTT.

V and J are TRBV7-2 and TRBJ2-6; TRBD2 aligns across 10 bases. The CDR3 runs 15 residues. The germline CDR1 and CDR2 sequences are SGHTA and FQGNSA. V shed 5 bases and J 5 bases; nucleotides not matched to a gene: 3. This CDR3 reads CASSRTSGRANVLTF. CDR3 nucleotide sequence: TGTGCCAGCAGCCGCACTAGCGGGAGGGCCAACGTCCTGACTTTC.

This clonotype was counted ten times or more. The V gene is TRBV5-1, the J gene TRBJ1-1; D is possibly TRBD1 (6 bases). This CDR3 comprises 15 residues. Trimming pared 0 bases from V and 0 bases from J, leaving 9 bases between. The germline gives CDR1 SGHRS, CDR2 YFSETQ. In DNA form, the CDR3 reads TGCGCCAGCAGCTTGGTCAGGGGTATGAACACTGAAGCTTTCTTT. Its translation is CASSLVRGMNTEAFF.

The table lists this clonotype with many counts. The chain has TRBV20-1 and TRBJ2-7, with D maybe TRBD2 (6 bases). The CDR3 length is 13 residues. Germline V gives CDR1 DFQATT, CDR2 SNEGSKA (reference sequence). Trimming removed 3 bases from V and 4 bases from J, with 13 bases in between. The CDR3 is CSASVGSSYEQYF. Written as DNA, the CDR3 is TGCAGTGCTAGTGTCGGGAGTTCGTACGAGCAGTACTTC.

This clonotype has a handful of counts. The CDR3 protein is CASRAITSRLRNTEAFF. The DNA for the CDR3 is TGTGCCAGCAGAGCCATAACGTCCCGCCTGCGGAACACTGAAGCTTTCTTT. This sequence joins TRBV28 and TRBJ1-1; D not resolved. CDR3 length: 17 residues. V shed 6 bases and J shed 1 base, with 21 bases lying between them. Germline loops: CDR1 MDHEN, CDR2 SYDVKM.

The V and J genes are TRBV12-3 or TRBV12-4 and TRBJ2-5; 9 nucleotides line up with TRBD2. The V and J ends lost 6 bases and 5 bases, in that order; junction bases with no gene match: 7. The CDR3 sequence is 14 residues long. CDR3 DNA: TGTGCCAGCAGCGGCGGGAGGGGCGCGGAGACCCAGTACTTC. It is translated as CASSGGRGAETQYF.

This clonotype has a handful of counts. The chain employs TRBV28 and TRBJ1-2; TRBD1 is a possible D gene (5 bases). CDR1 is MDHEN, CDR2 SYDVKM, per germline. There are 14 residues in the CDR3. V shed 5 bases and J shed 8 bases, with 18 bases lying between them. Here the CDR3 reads CASSPFQGEWGYTF. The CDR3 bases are TGTGCCAGCAGTCCCTTTCAAGGGGAGTGGGGCTACACCTTC.

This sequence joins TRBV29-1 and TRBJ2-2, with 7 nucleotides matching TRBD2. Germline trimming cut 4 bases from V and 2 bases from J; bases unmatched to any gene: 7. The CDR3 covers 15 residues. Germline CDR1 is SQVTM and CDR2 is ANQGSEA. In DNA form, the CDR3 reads TGCAGCGTTGCTGGGCTAGCGGACAACACCGGGGAGCTGTTTTTT. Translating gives CSVAGLADNTGELFF.

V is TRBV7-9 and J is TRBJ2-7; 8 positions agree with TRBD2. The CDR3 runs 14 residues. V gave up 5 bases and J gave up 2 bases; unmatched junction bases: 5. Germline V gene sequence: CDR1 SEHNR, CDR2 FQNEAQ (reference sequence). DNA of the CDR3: TGTGCCAGCAGCCGGGGGCGGGGGGCCTACGAGCAGTACTTC. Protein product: CASSRGRGAYEQYF.

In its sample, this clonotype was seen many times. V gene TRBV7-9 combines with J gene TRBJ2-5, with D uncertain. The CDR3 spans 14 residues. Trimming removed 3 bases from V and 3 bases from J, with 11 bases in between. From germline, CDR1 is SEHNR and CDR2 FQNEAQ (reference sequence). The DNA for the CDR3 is TGTGCCAGCAGCTTCGTTACGGCGGAAGAGACCCAGTACTTC. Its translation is CASSFVTAEETQYF.

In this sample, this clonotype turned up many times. DNA of the CDR3: TGTGCCTGGAGTGTTGGGGCCTACGAGCAGTACTTC. The encoded protein is CAWSVGAYEQYF. This chain links TRBV30 with TRBJ2-7; D is ambiguous. This CDR3 has 12 amino acids. V lost 0 bases and J 2 bases, leaving 5 bases between the germline ends. Germline CDR1 and CDR2: GTSNPN and SVGIG (reference sequence).

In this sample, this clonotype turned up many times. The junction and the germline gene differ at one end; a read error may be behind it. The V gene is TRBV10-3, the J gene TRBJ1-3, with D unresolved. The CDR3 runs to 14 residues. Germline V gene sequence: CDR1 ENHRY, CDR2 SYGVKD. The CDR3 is CAISDDPRGDTIYF. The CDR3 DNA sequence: TGTGCCATCAGTGACGACCCCCGTGGAGACACCATATATTTT.

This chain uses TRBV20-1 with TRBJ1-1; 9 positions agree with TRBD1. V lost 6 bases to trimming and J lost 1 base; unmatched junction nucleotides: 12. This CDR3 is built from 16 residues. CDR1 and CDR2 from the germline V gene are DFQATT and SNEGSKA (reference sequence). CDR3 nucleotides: TGCAGTGCCATTCGAGGGACAGGGAAACCGAACACTGAAGCTTTCTTT. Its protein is CSAIRGTGKPNTEAFF.